This TCR beta chain appears in the sequencing data of a study of blood T cell repertoires in COVID-19. Participants spanned ages about 18 to 95 years and resided in around 25 US areas. Participants had their cohort set by participant-reported clinical history. In the 2 weeks before study entry, exposed participants met a COVID-19 case, which was PCR-confirmed or clinician-diagnosed. The CDR3 is 15 amino acids. Germline lookup yields CDR1 SGHRS and CDR2 YFSETQ. The V end was cut by 1 base, the J end by 2 bases, with 13 bases between. Sequenced by immunoSEQ multiplex PCR; TCRdb stores in-frame clones only, minus some. The table lists fewer than 350,000 clones, about 90% of them singletons, with over 0.9% in the top ten.

Material: PBMCs or T cells enriched from blood (not recorded which). The V gene is TRBV5-1, the J gene TRBJ2-7; D uncertain. The TCR originated in a woman aged 25 to 39 who had been exposed to COVID-19. CDR3 residues: CASSLTAQTAYEQYF. The CDR3 nucleotides read TGCGCCAGCAGCTTGACTGCGCAGACTGCCTACGAGCAGTACTTC.